One T cell receptor (beta chain) is described in this entry. Its ends do not fully match the called genes, so a read error is possible. This specimen belongs to a study of cytomegalovirus exposure and HLA in healthy donors. PCR involved 60 Vbeta and 13 Jbeta primers. Sequencing used immunoSEQ multiplex PCR; TCRdb keeps in-frame clones, though not all of them. The sample lists hundreds of thousands of clones, 85% to 90% seen once, with approximately 2.2% in the top ten. This CDR3 region has 13 residues. Germline-derived CDR1 and CDR2 are MNHNY and SVGAGI (reference sequence). The source of this sequence is a woman between 18 and 30 years old in good health and CMV-seronegative. Sequencing was done on a sample of PBMCs. V gene TRBV6-6 combines with J gene TRBJ1-1, with 7 bases lining up with TRBD1. As DNA, the CDR3 is TGTGCCAGCAGTTCGGGACAGATGGGTGGGGCCCGGTTC. Translating it yields CASSSGQMGGARF.